The 2 T cell receptor beta chains given below trace back to one sample, sequenced in a study of T cells in Graves' hyperthyroidism and ophthalmopathy. TCR beta CDR3 sequences were amplified from RNA transcripts. The HTBI primer set was used in a first-round RT-PCR of the TCR CDR3. TCRdb reprocessed the multiplex PCR reads with MiXCR, giving one entry per CDR3 protein. The sample contains some 500,000 distinct CDR3 sequences, roughly a quarter of which appear only once. The sequenced sample was blood. Receptor source: a woman younger than 45 with Graves' ophthalmopathy.

The sample holds many counts of this clonotype. The rearrangement links TRBV29-1 to TRBJ2-5, with D unclear. Trimming shortened V by 0 bases and J by 5 bases, and 16 bases separated the two germline ends. This CDR3 is built from 15 residues. Per the germline V gene, CDR1 is SQVTM and CDR2 is ANQGSEA. In DNA, the CDR3 is TGCAGCGTTGAAGATCCCGGCCCTAAAGGGGAGACCCAGTACTTC. Amino acid sequence: CSVEDPGPKGETQYF.

This clonotype came up many times. The genes are TRBV29-1 and TRBJ2-2, with D possibly TRBD2 on 6 matching bases. V was shortened by 5 bases and J by 0 bases, with 22 bases between the two germline ends. Germline lookup yields CDR1 SQVTM and CDR2 ANQGSEA. This CDR3 has 18 residues. The CDR3 DNA is TGCAGCGTTTCGGGGGATCCCCTGAGCTTATCGAACACCGGGGAGCTGTTTTTT. It yields the protein CSVSGDPLSLSNTGELFF.